Each of the 18 T cell receptor beta chains below was sequenced from the same sample in a study of spatial heterogeneity in lung cancer (dated by TCRdb to about 2019). The method was 5' RACE. Sequencing used a NextSeq 500. The public reads were reanalyzed by TCRdb: fastp trimming at Q25, MiXCR alignment, in-frame beta chains only. Identical CDR3 proteins give one entry, which carries the most common genes and DNA. This sample lists 20,000 or so distinct CDR3 sequences; around 3.2% were detected once. Under 30% of the sample rests with the top ten. Sample time point, as interpreted from the label and publication: sample taken at primary tumor resection. Sequencing used PBMCs, obtained at surgery. Receptors originate from a female donor with early-stage non-small cell lung cancer.

In its sample, this clonotype ranks as medium-sized (0.01 to 0.1%). The V gene is TRBV6-6, the J gene TRBJ2-2; no definite D call. Trimming pared 7 bases from V and 4 bases from J, leaving 7 bases between. The CDR3 has 12 amino acids. Per the germline V gene, CDR1 is MNHNY and CDR2 is SVGAGI (reference sequence). CDR3 region: CASNYFTGELFF. CDR3 DNA sequence: TGTGCCAGCAACTACTTCACCGGGGAGCTGTTTTTT.

This clonotype was seen at least ten times. The CDR3, as DNA: TGCGCCAGCACCGACACCGAGTACAATCAGCCCCAGCATTTT. Protein product: CASTDTEYNQPQHF. This sequence joins TRBV10-2 and TRBJ1-5, with unresolved D. The CDR3 length is 14 residues. Germline V gene data show CDR1 as WSHSY and CDR2 as SAAADI. V shed 7 bases and J shed 3 bases, with 13 bases lying between them.

This clonotype was detected many times. This rearrangement joins TRBV28 to TRBJ2-2; D gene uncertain. The V gene lost 5 bases and the J gene lost 1 base, with 8 bases spanning the gap. Germline assignment: CDR1 MDHEN and CDR2 SYDVKM. The CDR3 extends over 14 amino acids. CDR3 DNA sequence: TGTGCCAGCAGTCGAGACCAGAACACCGGGGAGCTGTTTTTT. Residues: CASSRDQNTGELFF.

This clonotype was observed at least ten times. The rearrangement uses TRBV7-9 and TRBJ2-2; 11 bases are a match to TRBD2. V lost 6 bases, J lost 0 bases, and 6 bases stayed unmatched. This CDR3 has 17 residues. Germline lookup yields CDR1 SEHNR and CDR2 FQNEAQ (reference sequence). DNA of the CDR3: TGTGCCAGCAGAAGCGGACTAGCGGGTTCGAACACCGGGGAGCTGTTTTTT. Protein: CASRSGLAGSNTGELFF.

This clonotype has a count of ten or more. The rearrangement joins TRBV12-3 or TRBV12-4 to TRBJ2-2; D may be TRBD2 (5 bases). V was cut by 4 bases and J by 8 bases, with 14 bases left in between. This CDR3 is 14 amino acids long. Here the CDR3 DNA reads TGTGCCAGCAGTTCTACCTCGCGGGTGGGGGAGCTGTTTTTT. Amino acid sequence: CASSSTSRVGELFF.

This clonotype was counted ten times or more. The rearrangement joins TRBV7-9 to TRBJ1-5; D not resolved. Germline CDR1 and CDR2: SEHNR and FQNEAQ (reference sequence). V was cut by 1 base and J by 3 bases, with 1 base left in between. This CDR3 has 12 residues. CDR3 DNA sequence: TGTGCCAGCAGCTTAGACAATCAGCCCCAGCATTTT. Its protein is CASSLDNQPQHF.

This clonotype has more than one count but fewer than ten. The CDR3 nucleotides are TGTGCCAGCAGCTCACCGGGACACCCAATTTCAGCTTTCTTT. It encodes CASSSPGHPISAFF. J is TRBJ1-1 and V is TRBV13; TRBD1 is a possible D gene (6 bases). This CDR3 spans 14 amino acids. Between the trimmed V and J ends, which lost 4 bases and 10 bases, there was a span of 19 bases. The germline V gene has CDR1 PRHDT and CDR2 FYEKMQ (reference sequence).

This clonotype was counted ten times or more. This chain uses TRBV9 with TRBJ2-5; D call uncertain. V was shortened by 0 bases and J by 1 base, with 10 bases between the two germline ends. The CDR3 loop spans 15 amino acids. Germline loops: CDR1 SGDLS, CDR2 YYNGEE. The CDR3: CASSVGNGLQETQYF. CDR3 nucleotides: TGTGCCAGCAGCGTAGGGAACGGGCTCCAAGAGACCCAGTACTTC.

The chain couples TRBV27 to TRBJ2-4; 7 bases are a match to TRBD2. Per germline, CDR1 MNHEY and CDR2 SMNVEV (reference sequence). The CDR3 runs 17 residues. The junction had 5 bases not matched to a gene; V was cut back by 0 bases and J by 0 bases. CDR3 amino acids: CASSLSRAGLAKNIQYF. The CDR3, as DNA: TGTGCCAGCAGTTTATCGAGAGCGGGGTTAGCCAAAAACATTCAGTACTTC.

Many counts were recorded for this clonotype. The gene calls are TRBV12-3 or TRBV12-4 and TRBJ2-7; TRBD1 is a possible D gene (5 bases). The CDR3 has 14 residues. The germline V and J ends were trimmed by 3 bases and 4 bases, with 13 bases remaining between them. CDR3 sequence reads: CASSFGASRYEQYF. The CDR3 DNA reads as TGTGCCAGCAGTTTTGGGGCGAGTAGGTACGAGCAGTACTTC.

This clonotype was counted ten times or more. The chain links TRBV5-8 to TRBJ2-1; TRBD1 agrees at 7 bases. The junction had 1 base not matched to a gene; V was cut back by 0 bases and J by 1 base. The CDR3 is 15 amino acids. CDR1 and CDR2 from the germline V gene are SGHTS and YDEGEE. CDR3 nucleotide sequence: TGTGCCAGCAGCTTGGGGACAGGTTCCTACAATGAGCAGTTCTTC. It yields the protein CASSLGTGSYNEQFF.

This clonotype was seen ten or more times. The chain combines TRBV7-2 with TRBJ2-1, with D uncertain. The CDR3 has 15 amino acids. Per the germline V gene, CDR1 is SGHTA and CDR2 is FQGNSA. V lost 0 bases and J 1 base, leaving 7 bases between the germline ends. The CDR3 spells CASSLAFGSYNEQFF. In DNA form, the CDR3 reads TGTGCCAGCAGCTTAGCGTTTGGTTCCTACAATGAGCAGTTCTTC.

V gene TRBV28 combines with J gene TRBJ2-7; D ambiguous. The germline gives CDR1 MDHEN, CDR2 SYDVKM. The CDR3 extends over 15 amino acids. Trimming removed 6 bases from V and 2 bases from J, with 17 bases in between. CDR3 sequence: CASSPRALGTYEQYF. In DNA form, the CDR3 reads TGTGCCAGCAGCCCTAGGGCCCTCGGAACCTACGAGCAGTACTTC.

This clonotype has a count of ten or more. V usage is TRBV19 and J usage is TRBJ1-1, with 9 bases matching TRBD1. Trimming removed 6 bases from V and 5 bases from J; junction bases left unmatched: 7. Germline lookup yields CDR1 LNHDA and CDR2 SQIVND (reference sequence). The CDR3 sequence is 14 residues long. Written as DNA, the CDR3 is TGTGCCAGTAGCGCACAGGGGGCTGGGACTGAAGCTTTCTTT. Its translation is CASSAQGAGTEAFF. The full variable domain, completed using reference TRBV19 and TRBJ1-1, is DGGITQSPKYLFRKEGQNVTLSCEQNLNHDAMYWYRQDPGQGLRLIYYSQIVNDFQKGDIAEGYSVSREKKESFPLTVTSAQKNPTAFYLCASSAQGAGTEAFFGQGTRLTVV.

Notes on this clonotype: A read error may explain this, as a much larger clone is one base away. J is TRBJ1-1 and V is TRBV6-2 or TRBV6-3, with D maybe TRBD1 (6 bases). Germline CDR1 MNHEY, CDR2 SVGEGT. Trimming left V 0 bases short and J 13 bases short, with 21 bases between. The CDR3 loop spans 15 amino acids. The CDR3 here is CASSYSVAGDISGFF. The DNA for the CDR3 is TGTGCCAGCAGTTACTCAGTGGCAGGGGATATTTCGGGTTTCTTT.

This clonotype was detected ten times or more. This chain links TRBV7-9 with TRBJ1-4, with D hard to call. The germline V gene encodes CDR1 SEHNR and CDR2 FQNEAQ (reference sequence). V lost 2 bases and J lost 6, with 7 bases in between. The CDR3 totals 13 residues. This chain's CDR3 is CASSLTADEKLFF. CDR3 coding DNA: TGTGCCAGCAGCTTAACAGCTGATGAAAAACTGTTTTTT.

This clonotype was observed at least ten times. The chain uses TRBV27 and TRBJ2-3, with D perhaps matching TRBD1 (5 bases). Germline values: CDR1 MNHEY, CDR2 SMNVEV (reference sequence). The CDR3 is 15 residues long. V was pared by 7 bases and J by 4 bases, with 18 bases between. The CDR3 sequence: CASTHAGSPADTQYF. The CDR3 DNA reads as TGTGCCAGCACGCATGCAGGGTCCCCGGCAGATACGCAGTATTTT.

This clonotype was counted at least ten times. The chain recombines TRBV7-2 with TRBJ2-1, with D possibly being TRBD2 (6 bases). The germline V gene has CDR1 SGHTA and CDR2 FQGNSA. V lost 3 bases and J 4 bases, leaving 7 bases between the germline ends. CDR3 length: 13 residues. For the CDR3, the DNA is TGTGCCAGCAGCTTGACTAGATACAATGAGCAGTTCTTC. It specifies CASSLTRYNEQFF. Drawing the rest from reference TRBV7-2 and TRBJ2-1, the complete variable domain is GAGVSQSPSNKVTEKGKDVELRCDPISGHTALYWYRQSLGQGLEFLIYFQGNSAPDKSGLPSDRFSAERTGGSVSTLTIQRTQQEDSAVYLCASSLTRYNEQFFGPGTRLTVL.